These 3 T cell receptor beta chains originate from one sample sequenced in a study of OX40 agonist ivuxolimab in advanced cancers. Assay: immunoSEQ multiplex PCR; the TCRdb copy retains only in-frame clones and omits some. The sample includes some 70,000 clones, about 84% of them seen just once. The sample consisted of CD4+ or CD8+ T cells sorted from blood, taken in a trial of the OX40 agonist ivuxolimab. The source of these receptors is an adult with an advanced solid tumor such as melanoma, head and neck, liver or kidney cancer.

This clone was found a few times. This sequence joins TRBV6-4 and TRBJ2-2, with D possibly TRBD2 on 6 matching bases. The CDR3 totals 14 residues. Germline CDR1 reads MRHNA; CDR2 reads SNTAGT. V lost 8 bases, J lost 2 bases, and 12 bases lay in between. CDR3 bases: TGTGCCAGCTCCGGGACTTACAACACCGGGGAGCTGTTTTTT. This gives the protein CASSGTYNTGELFF.

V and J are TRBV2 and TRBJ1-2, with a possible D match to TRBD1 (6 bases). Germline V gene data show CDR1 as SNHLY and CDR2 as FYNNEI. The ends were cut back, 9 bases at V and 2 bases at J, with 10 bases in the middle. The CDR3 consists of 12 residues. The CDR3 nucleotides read TGTGCCAGGATAACAGGGAACTATGGCTACACCTTC. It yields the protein CARITGNYGYTF.

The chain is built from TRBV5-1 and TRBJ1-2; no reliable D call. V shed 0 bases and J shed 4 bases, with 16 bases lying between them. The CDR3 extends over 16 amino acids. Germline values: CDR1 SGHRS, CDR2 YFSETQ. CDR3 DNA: TGCGCCAGCAGCTTGGGCACTGGGGATCCGTCCTATGGCTACACCTTC. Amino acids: CASSLGTGDPSYGYTF.